One sample yielded the 24 T cell receptor beta chains listed below, sequenced in a study of blood T cell repertoires in COVID-19. The table came from immunoSEQ multiplex PCR; TCRdb's copy has only in-frame clones and leaves some out. The repertoire holds around 450,000 clones, with roughly 89% as singletons. The sequenced sample was peripheral blood. Every receptor here comes from a woman aged 30 to 39 with acute or convalescent COVID-19.

The genes are TRBV20-1 and TRBJ1-2, with a possible D match to TRBD1 (5 bases). This CDR3 spans 14 amino acids. Germline values: CDR1 DFQATT, CDR2 SNEGSKA (reference sequence). Trimming stripped 3 bases from V and 8 bases from J, with 19 bases between. The CDR3 sequence is CSASLTEGTWGYTF. Here the CDR3 DNA reads TGCAGTGCTAGTCTTACTGAAGGGACTTGGGGCTACACCTTC.

V gene TRBV7-9 combines with J gene TRBJ2-4; TRBD2 is a possible D gene (7 bases). CDR1 is SEHNR, CDR2 FQNEAQ, per germline (reference sequence). Trimming took off 2 bases at V and 0 bases at J, with 17 bases between the two ends. The CDR3 is 18 amino acids. The CDR3 sequence is CASSLREGDGVAKNIQYF. The CDR3 region has the DNA TGTGCCAGCAGCTTAAGGGAGGGGGATGGTGTAGCCAAAAACATTCAGTACTTC.

The V and J genes are TRBV5-1 and TRBJ1-1, with TRBD1 as a possible D gene (6 bases). Trimming removed 0 bases at V and 3 bases at J, with 15 bases between. Germline V lookup: CDR1 SGHRS, CDR2 YFSETQ. CDR3 length: 16 amino acids. The CDR3 sequence: CASSLGHGQMDTEAFF. CDR3 sequence (DNA): TGCGCCAGCAGCTTGGGGCACGGACAGATGGACACTGAAGCTTTCTTT.

The rearrangement uses TRBV10-3 and TRBJ1-1, with unresolved D. The CDR3 sequence is 14 residues long. Trimming took 11 bases from V and 8 from J, leaving 24 bases between them. CDR1 is ENHRY, CDR2 SYGVKD, per germline. The CDR3 sequence: CASRLRESTWEAFF. CDR3 nucleotides: TGTGCCTCCAGACTTAGAGAGTCGACTTGGGAAGCTTTCTTT.

The V call is TRBV7-6, the J call TRBJ2-1; TRBD1 matches 9 bases. Unmatched junction bases numbered 11, after V lost 5 bases and J lost 3 bases. This CDR3 is 17 amino acids long. The germline V gene has CDR1 SGHVS and CDR2 FNYEAQ. The DNA of the CDR3 is TGTGCCAGCAGCCCGGGACAGGGCAGGGTCTACTACAATGAGCAGTTCTTC. This translates into CASSPGQGRVYYNEQFF.

This clone was seen just once. The chain is built from TRBV3-1 (or the pseudogene TRBV3-2) and TRBJ2-2, with D unresolved. The CDR3 runs to 13 residues. Trimming shortened V by 1 base and J by 3 bases, and 3 bases separated the two germline ends. Germline CDR1 and CDR2: LGHDT and YNNKEL (reference sequence). CDR3 sequence (DNA): TGTGCCAGCAGCCAAGTCTACACCGGGGAGCTGTTTTTT. Protein sequence: CASSQVYTGELFF.

The V and J genes are TRBV3-1 (or the pseudogene TRBV3-2) and TRBJ2-7; 7 nucleotides agree with TRBD1. From germline, CDR1 is LGHDT and CDR2 YNNKEL (reference sequence). This CDR3 region has 14 residues. V lost 2 bases and J lost 3; bases outside the gene matches: 4. The DNA of the CDR3 is TGTGCCAGCAGCCAATACGGACAGGACTACGAGCAGTACTTC. This codes for CASSQYGQDYEQYF.

The chain combines TRBV11-3 with TRBJ1-2; 8 nucleotides align to TRBD1. The CDR3 sequence is 16 residues long. After removal of 5 bases from V and 2 bases from J, the junction contained 10 bases not matched to a gene. Germline CDR1 and CDR2: SGHNT and YENEEA. CDR3 in amino acids: CASSPGTGVSNYGYTF. As DNA, the CDR3 is TGTGCCAGCAGCCCCGGGACAGGTGTCTCGAACTATGGCTACACCTTC.

In this sample, this clone turned up once. The chain is built from TRBV24-1 and TRBJ2-1, with D possibly TRBD2 on 6 matching bases. Trimming removed 4 bases at V and 0 bases at J, with 9 bases between. In germline, CDR1 is KGHDR, CDR2 SFDVKD. This CDR3 is 15 amino acids long. In DNA, the CDR3 is TGTGCCACCAGTGAAGTGGGGGGCTCCTACAATGAGCAGTTCTTC. It is translated as CATSEVGGSYNEQFF.

The sample holds one count of this clone. The V and J genes are TRBV27 and TRBJ2-5; D not certain. This CDR3 has 15 residues. Germline V gives CDR1 MNHEY, CDR2 SMNVEV (reference sequence). V was trimmed by 0 bases and J by 3 bases, leaving 11 bases between them. CDR3 nucleotide sequence: TGTGCCAGCAGTTTATCCCTTGGTACAGAAGAGACCCAGTACTTC. Translation gives CASSLSLGTEETQYF.

This rearrangement joins TRBV10-3 to TRBJ1-1; D possibly corresponds to TRBD1 (5 bases). The CDR3 covers 13 residues. Germline V lookup: CDR1 ENHRY, CDR2 SYGVKD. Trimming removed 2 bases at V and 5 bases at J, with 9 bases between. CDR3 DNA sequence: TGTGCCATCAGTGAGAGGGGATGGACTGAAGCTTTCTTT. Its protein is CAISERGWTEAFF.

The V call is TRBV6-5, the J call TRBJ2-7; TRBD2 matches 9 bases. The CDR3 length is 15 residues. Germline CDR1 and CDR2: MNHEY and SVGAGI. With 0 bases clipped from V and 6 bases from J, the junction kept 6 bases outside the gene matches. The DNA of the CDR3 is TGTGCCAGCAGTTACTCTCGGCGGGGGGGCCTCGAGCAGTACTTC. Protein: CASSYSRRGGLEQYF.

In nucleotides, the CDR3 is TGCAGTGCTGTGGACAGGGTGCAGTACTTC. Its protein product is CSAVDRVQYF. V usage is TRBV20-1 and J usage is TRBJ2-7, with 8 bases fitting TRBD1. V gave up 5 bases and J gave up 9 bases; unmatched junction bases: 3. Germline V gene data show CDR1 as DFQATT and CDR2 as SNEGSKA (reference sequence). The CDR3 is made up of 10 amino acids.

J is TRBJ2-5 and V is TRBV9; 12 bases agree with TRBD2. Germline V gene lookup returns CDR1 SGDLS and CDR2 YYNGEE. This CDR3 has 15 amino acids. Trimming at V came to 3 bases and at J to 2 bases, leaving 2 bases not matched to a gene. In DNA form, the CDR3 reads TGTGCCAGCAGCGCTAGCGGGGGGGATCAAGAGACCCAGTACTTC. It codes for CASSASGGDQETQYF.

The V gene is TRBV30, the J gene TRBJ1-4; no reliable D call. The length of the CDR3 is 15 residues. The germline CDR1 and CDR2 sequences are GTSNPN and SVGIG (reference sequence). V was trimmed by 3 bases and J by 8 bases, leaving 19 bases between them. In DNA, the CDR3 is TGTGCCTGGAGCCTGTCGCTGGGCCGTGGGGAAAAACTGTTTTTT. It specifies CAWSLSLGRGEKLFF.

The CDR3 DNA follows: TGTGCCAGCAGCATGGGGTCGGGGACTAGCGGGTATGAGCAGTACTTC. Its protein is CASSMGSGTSGYEQYF. V is TRBV9 and J is TRBJ2-7; 12 bases are shared with TRBD2. Germline CDR1 SGDLS, CDR2 YYNGEE. CDR3 length equals 16 residues. The ends lost 4 bases at V and 7 bases at J; junction bases unmatched: 12.

The J gene is TRBJ2-6, the V gene TRBV18; the D is unclear. The CDR3 is 16 amino acids. Trimming took off 3 bases at V and 2 bases at J, with 11 bases between the two ends. The V gene's germline CDR1 is KGHSH and CDR2 LQKENI. The CDR3 region is CASSPPSVTGANVLTF. As DNA, the CDR3 is TGTGCCAGCTCACCCCCATCGGTGACTGGGGCCAACGTCCTGACTTTC.

This chain uses TRBV5-1 with TRBJ2-1; D might be TRBD2 (6 bases). CDR3 size: 15 residues. Per germline, CDR1 SGHRS and CDR2 YFSETQ. V dropped 4 bases and J dropped 2 bases, with 13 bases sitting between them. CDR3 sequence: CASSQSGQTYNEQFF. The DNA for the CDR3 is TGCGCCAGCAGCCAAAGCGGGCAAACCTACAATGAGCAGTTCTTC.

The chain recombines TRBV7-2 with TRBJ2-1; 10 bases map to TRBD2. From germline, CDR1 is SGHTA and CDR2 FQGNSA. The CDR3 extends over 16 amino acids. V dropped 5 bases and J dropped 9; count of bases not matched to a gene: 13. CDR3 sequence (DNA): TGTGCCAGCAGCCGCGGGGAGCGGGGGGGCCGGAGTGAGCAGTTCTTC. Translation: CASSRGERGGRSEQFF.

CDR3 sequence reads: CASSLGLAGSNEQFF. The CDR3 coding sequence is TGTGCCAGCAGTTTAGGACTAGCGGGAAGCAATGAGCAGTTCTTC. The rearrangement uses TRBV27 and TRBJ2-1; 12 nucleotides align to TRBD2. This CDR3 comprises 15 residues. The germline CDR1 and CDR2 sequences are MNHEY and SMNVEV (reference sequence). V lost 2 bases and J lost 6; bases outside the gene matches: 2.

As to this clone: The junction departs from germline at one end; a sequencing error may be responsible. The rearrangement joins TRBV7-9 to TRBJ1-1, with 11 bases lining up with TRBD1. CDR1 and CDR2 (germline): SEHNR, FQNEAQ (reference sequence). CDR3 length equals 15 residues. The CDR3 here is CASNLGTGGRAEAFF. CDR3 in DNA: TGTGCCAGCAACTTAGGGACAGGGGGAAGGGCTGAAGCTTTCTTT.

V gene TRBV10-1 combines with J gene TRBJ2-3; 9 bases map to TRBD2. Trimming took 5 bases from V and 2 from J; bases not matched to a gene: 5. This CDR3 region has 15 residues. The germline V gene has CDR1 WNHNN and CDR2 SYGVQD (reference sequence). The CDR3 spells CASSPQRGDTDTQYF. CDR3 coding DNA: TGCGCCAGCAGTCCACAGCGGGGGGACACAGATACGCAGTATTTT.

The V call is TRBV3-1 (or the pseudogene TRBV3-2), the J call TRBJ2-5; 8 bases align to TRBD1. Losses at the gene ends were 0 bases for V and 7 bases for J; bases not matched to a gene: 10. There are 16 residues in the CDR3. Germline V gene lookup returns CDR1 LGHDT and CDR2 YNNKEL (reference sequence). In DNA, the CDR3 is TGTGCCAGCAGCCAAGATCTCCTACAGGGGGTAGGGACCCAGTACTTC. Its protein product is CASSQDLLQGVGTQYF.

V is TRBV7-9 and J is TRBJ2-3; 8 bases are a match to TRBD1. The CDR3 is 14 amino acids. Germline assignment: CDR1 SEHNR and CDR2 FQNEAQ (reference sequence). Trimming at V came to 3 bases and at J to 6 bases, leaving 5 bases not matched to a gene. CDR3 DNA: TGTGCCAGCAGCTTCGGACAGGGAGCGGATACGCAGTATTTT. This gives the protein CASSFGQGADTQYF.